The rows below give T cell receptor beta chains drawn from one sample of a study of regulatory T cells in long-lasting Graves disease. MiXCR, applied by TCRdb to the multiplex PCR reads, yields one record per CDR3 protein. The data contain almost 350,000 distinct CDR3 sequences, about 18% of them seen just once; the ten biggest clones take up less than 35%. Specimen: peripheral blood mononuclear cells (PBMCs), collected when the disease was refractory, from a patient treated with antithyroid drugs. The receptors were gathered from a female donor with Graves disease. CDR3s include the opening cysteine and the closing phenylalanine or tryptophan. A D gene is named only where the DNA matches it firmly. Not every row has a clone size; where given, it reads once, few, many or a size class.

D gene | clone size | J gene | V gene | CDR3 DNA | CDR3 protein
. | . | TRBJ2-3 | TRBV12-3/TRBV12-4 | TGTGCCAGCACCCGGGGGGCCTTGCCAGCAGATACGCAGTATTTT | CASTRGALPADTQYF
. | few | TRBJ2-7 | TRBV9 | TGTGCCAGCAGCCCTCAGGGCTCGCCCCCTCTCTACGAGCAGTACTTC | CASSPQGSPPLYEQYF
TRBD2 | many | TRBJ2-7 | TRBV12-3/TRBV12-4 | TGTGCCAGCAACGGGGACTATCATCACTACGAGCAGTACTTC | CASNGDYHHYEQYF
. | many | TRBJ1-1 | TRBV12-3/TRBV12-4 | TGTGCCAGCAGTCTAGGCAGGGGATCCGGTGAAGCTTTCTTT | CASSLGRGSGEAFF
. | . | TRBJ1-4 | TRBV18 | TGTGCCAGCTCACCACTCGACGACTGGGGAAAACTGTTTTTT | CASSPLDDWGKLFF
TRBD1 | few | TRBJ1-5 | TRBV7-2 | TGTGCCAGCAGCAATGGACAGGGGGCGTTTCAGCCCCAGCATTTT | CASSNGQGAFQPQHF
TRBD2 | many | TRBJ2-5 | TRBV29-1 | TGCAGCGTTCGGCGGGGGGCAGGAGAGACCCAGTACTTC | CSVRRGAGETQYF
TRBD1 | many | TRBJ1-5 | TRBV2 | TGTGCCAGCAACTTGGACAGGGGAAGTGCCAATCAGCCCCAGCATTTT | CASNLDRGSANQPQHF
. | . | TRBJ2-7 | TRBV20-1 | TGCAGTGCAAAGGGGGGCGAAGCCTACGAGCAGTACTTC | CSAKGGEAYEQYF
TRBD2 | many | TRBJ2-5 | TRBV6-1 | TGTGCCAGCACCCCGATATGGACTAGCGGGAGCCCCAGGTCCTATGTGTACTTC | CASTPIWTSGSPRSYVYF
. | many | TRBJ2-5 | TRBV7-9 | TGTGCCAGCAGCTACAAGGGCCTAGGCTCTAGGGGAGAGACCCAGTACTTC | CASSYKGLGSRGETQYF
. | . | TRBJ2-3 | TRBV6-1 | TGTGCCAGCAGTGTATTACGGAGCACAGATACGCAGTATTTT | CASSVLRSTDTQYF
. | few | TRBJ1-5 | TRBV15 | TGTGCCACCAGCAGAGATCAGGGGCAGCCCCAGCATTTT | CATSRDQGQPQHF
TRBD1 | many | TRBJ1-5 | TRBV6-5 | TGTGCCAGCAGTTACGAGGCAGGGGGGTTGCAGCCCCAGCATTTT | CASSYEAGGLQPQHF
. | many | TRBJ1-4 | TRBV20-1 | TGCAGTGCTAGACGGCCGGGGGTTGGCGCAACTAATGAAAAACTGTTTTTT | CSARRPGVGATNEKLFF
TRBD1 | . | TRBJ2-5 | TRBV12-3/TRBV12-4 | TGTGCCAGCAGTCACGACCCAAGCCTAGACAGGGTGCAAGAGACCCAGTACTTC | CASSHDPSLDRVQETQYF